The present TCR beta chain was sequenced within a study of cytomegalovirus exposure and HLA in healthy donors. Across the whole study: It was reported in a later analysis that the same platform had been used for the 120 validation repertoires as for the 666 first-cohort repertoires. Overall study findings and caveats: Through in vitro validation, a few CMV-associated chains were shown to be specific for CMV antigens. Subsequent analysis found a tendency for first-cohort TCR clusters to co-occur within the 90 to 150 validation repertoires. Published work reported that the classifier diagnosed cytomegalovirus status with high specificity and sensitivity.

On this clone: Its antigen is currently unknown.

TCRdb keeps only in-frame clones here, not all; method: immunoSEQ multiplex PCR. Seen here are about 280,000 clones, 70% to 90% observed once, and the top ten hold 0.92%. V dropped 4 bases and J dropped 10 bases, with 15 bases sitting between them. Germline V lookup: CDR1 SGHDT, CDR2 YYEEEE. CDR3 size: 13 residues. The sequencing input was PBMCs. The source is a woman between 18 and 29 years old in good health and CMV-seronegative. This chain joins TRBV5-6 and TRBJ2-1; tentative D call: TRBD2 (5 bases). The CDR3 is CASSPTSTGEQFF. CDR3 DNA: TGTGCCAGCAGCCCGACCTCGACGGGAGAGCAGTTCTTC.